This T cell receptor (beta chain) was sequenced in a study of blood T cell repertoires in COVID-19 (dated by TCRdb to about 2020). Study-wide context: Samples covering the acute and convalescent phases of COVID-19 were provided by collaborators in the United States, Italy and Spain. Sample metadata almost always included a de-identified subject ID, COVID-19 status, age in years and sex. Where HLA class I and class II types were available, the types were taken from metadata supplied by the sample provider, not from assay-based typing. Deeply sampled blood TCRbeta repertoires from subjects exposed to, actively infected with, or recovered from COVID-19 were included in the dataset. The repertoires were released in a freely available public database meant as a resource for research on the immune response to SARS-CoV-2. The prospective study material was composed of cDNA or gDNA derived from T cells, B-cell-depleted T cells, or PBMCs. The samples were drawn from two sources: the first 160 participants of the ongoing ImmuneRACE study, and 1,254 subjects contributed by 6 global collaborators.

This clone was seen more than once but under ten times. The target of this receptor is not known. One base away there is no much larger clone; base qualities are not given. Overall study results and their limits: The quantity of clinical and demographic metadata differed by source and by participant and was supplied without curation.

TCRbeta CDR3 regions were amplified from genomic DNA using the immunoSEQ Assay, a bias-controlled multiplex PCR. In the source study's methods: Nucleated cell counts per sample were estimated from amplification of reference gene primers within the assay. To quantify the absolute abundance of each unique TCRbeta CDR3 rearrangement, sequence reads were collapsed and filtered. For each sample, productive Simpson clonality was calculated by taking the square root of Simpson's diversity index across productive rearrangements. TCRdb took this table from immuneACCESS and kept in-frame rearrangements with V and J called. Such tables lack part of the clones; where checked against another copy, unresolved V genes explain under half of the gap, and the rest is unexplained. V and J calls and clone size follow that table, whereas D and trimming were derived from the DNA. For this sample the table gives about 220,000 clones, of which about four fifths were detected only once. Together, the top ten hold roughly 2.4% of the sample.

Collaborating institutions collected whole blood in K2EDTA tubes following their own protocols. For TCRbeta analysis, collaborators shipped samples in one of three forms: frozen whole blood, isolated PBMCs, or DNA extracted from either of those sample types. The V end gives up 2 bases and the J end 9 bases, leaving 4 bases in the junction not matched to a gene. In the germline V gene, CDR1 corresponds to LGHNT and CDR2 to FRNRAP. The CDR3 covers 13 residues, taking in both the cysteine and the phenylalanine. The read is trimmed to its CDR3 DNA, 39 bases read in frame from base 1. This clonotype originated in a woman in her sixties with acute or convalescent COVID-19. The chain is assembled from TRBV12-5 and TRBJ2-1; the central 7 bases match TRBD2. The sample comprised peripheral blood. The CDR3 region: CASGLTLAAEQFF. The nucleotides read TGTGCTAGTGGTTTGACGCTAGCGGCTGAGCAGTTCTTC.